Following are 6 T cell receptor beta chains from one sample sequenced in a study of PD-1 blockade in classical Hodgkin lymphoma. All patients experienced relapse after autologous stem cell transplantation, and brentuximab vedotin exposure was variable. Data came from immunoSEQ multiplex PCR; TCRdb stores just in-frame clones and leaves some out. This table holds roughly 17,000 clones, around 80% found once. Here the sequenced sample was peripheral blood mononuclear cells (PBMCs), taken at baseline. The receptors derive from a human donor with classical Hodgkin lymphoma.

V and J are TRBV27 and TRBJ1-6; no clear D. Trimming shortened V by 5 bases and J by 0 bases, and 8 bases separated the two germline ends. Germline CDR1 reads MNHEY; CDR2 reads SMNVEV (reference sequence). The CDR3 runs 15 residues. CDR3 coding DNA: TGTGCCAGCAGTCCCTCGGGCTCCTATAATTCACCCCTCCACTTT. Amino acids: CASSPSGSYNSPLHF.

V and J are TRBV7-9 and TRBJ2-3; D gene unclear. V lost 5 bases and J lost 3, with 15 bases in between. Germline assignment: CDR1 SEHNR and CDR2 FQNEAQ (reference sequence). This CDR3 is 15 amino acids long. CDR3 nucleotide sequence: TGTGCCAGCAGCCTCCCCGGCGGATTTACAGATACGCAGTATTTT. Encoded protein: CASSLPGGFTDTQYF.

The chain employs TRBV7-8 and TRBJ2-7; D remains unclear. The CDR3 consists of 13 residues. CDR1 is SGHVS, CDR2 FQNEAQ, per germline. The V end lost 0 bases, the J end lost 2 bases, and 5 bases lay between the germline ends. DNA of the CDR3: TGTGCCAGCAGCTTAGCGGTGACCTACGAGCAGTACTTC. Its translation is CASSLAVTYEQYF.

The chain combines TRBV6-5 with TRBJ1-5; 11 bases fit TRBD1. This CDR3 spans 15 amino acids. Per germline, CDR1 MNHEY and CDR2 SVGAGI. The J segment lost 3 bases and the V segment lost 6 bases, leaving 4 bases of the junction unmatched. CDR3 amino acids: CASSTDRGHNQPQHF. For the CDR3, the DNA is TGTGCCAGCAGCACGGACAGGGGGCACAATCAGCCCCAGCATTTT.

This chain uses TRBV5-1 with TRBJ2-7; a weak D match, TRBD2 (6 bases). Trimming took 0 bases from V and 0 from J, leaving 10 bases between them. The CDR3 runs to 15 residues. The germline CDR1 and CDR2 sequences are SGHRS and YFSETQ. In DNA form, the CDR3 reads TGCGCCAGCAGCTTGGCTCGGGGGAGCTCCTACGAGCAGTACTTC. Protein product: CASSLARGSSYEQYF.

This clone was counted once. The rearrangement links TRBV19 to TRBJ1-1; no definite D call. Per germline, CDR1 LNHDA and CDR2 SQIVND (reference sequence). Trimming pared 5 bases from V and 4 bases from J, leaving 14 bases between. CDR3 size: 14 residues. CDR3 region: CASSPSLAITEAFF. The CDR3 nucleotides read TGTGCCAGTAGTCCTAGTCTGGCGATCACTGAAGCTTTCTTT. Together with reference TRBV19 and TRBJ1-1, the CDR3 gives the full variable domain: DGGITQSPKYLFRKEGQNVTLSCEQNLNHDAMYWYRQDPGQGLRLIYYSQIVNDFQKGDIAEGYSVSREKKESFPLTVTSAQKNPTAFYLCASSPSLAITEAFFGQGTRLTVV.